The 13 T cell receptor beta chains listed next were all sequenced from one sample in a study of CD8+CD57+ T cells in acquired aplastic anemia. Genomic DNA, serving as template, underwent TCR beta VDJ and CDR3 profiling. TCRdb itself ran the reads through MiXCR, one entry per CDR3 protein. The sample holds roughly 130,000 distinct CDR3 sequences, more than 40% seen once. Source material: sorted CD4+, CD8+, or CD8+CD57+ T cells (not recorded which) from PBMCs. These TCRs come from a human donor in good health, serving as a control.

The chain uses TRBV5-6 and TRBJ2-5; 7 positions match TRBD1. The trim removed 0 bases at V and 0 bases at J, leaving 2 bases unmatched. Per the germline V gene, CDR1 is SGHDT and CDR2 is YYEEEE. The CDR3 has 15 residues. CDR3 protein: CASSLAGTDQETQYF. CDR3 bases: TGTGCCAGCAGCTTGGCCGGGACAGACCAAGAGACCCAGTACTTC. The variable domain in full, with the rest retrieved from reference TRBV5-6 and TRBJ2-5, is DAGVTQSPTHLIKTRGQQVTLRCSPKSGHDTVSWYQQALGQGPQFIFQYYEEEERQRGNFPDRFSGHQFPNYSSELNVNALLLGDSALYLCASSLAGTDQETQYFGPGTRLLVL.

The rearrangement uses TRBV29-1 and TRBJ2-3; tentative D call: TRBD2 (6 bases). Germline CDR1 and CDR2: SQVTM and ANQGSEA. The CDR3 totals 13 residues. V lost 4 bases and J 4 bases, leaving 12 bases between the germline ends. The DNA for the CDR3 is TGCAGCGTTGCGGGAGATCAATCAGATACGCAGTATTTT. Protein: CSVAGDQSDTQYF.

This clonotype was detected ten times or more. V gene TRBV20-1 combines with J gene TRBJ2-3; 9 bases align to TRBD2. The CDR3 runs 16 residues. Germline V gene data show CDR1 as DFQATT and CDR2 as SNEGSKA (reference sequence). The V segment lost 0 bases and the J segment 4 bases; nucleotides outside the gene matches: 8. This chain's CDR3 is CSARDRAGGRPDTQYF. The CDR3 DNA is TGCAGTGCTAGAGATAGGGCGGGGGGGCGGCCAGATACGCAGTATTTT.

The V call is TRBV7-3, the J call TRBJ2-7, with D possibly TRBD2 on 6 matching bases. Trimming pared 5 bases from V and 6 bases from J, leaving 14 bases between. Germline assignment: CDR1 SGHTA and CDR2 FQGTGA. CDR3 length: 13 amino acids. CDR3 in DNA: TGTGCCAGCAGCGCACGCCCAGCGGGCGAGCAGTACTTC. Amino acids: CASSARPAGEQYF.

This clonotype appeared once. This chain links TRBV29-1 with TRBJ2-7; D is possibly TRBD1 or TRBD2 (5 bases each). Germline V lookup: CDR1 SQVTM, CDR2 ANQGSEA. The germline V and J ends were trimmed by 6 bases and 4 bases, with 19 bases remaining between them. This CDR3 contains 14 residues. The CDR3 spells CSVVGDPRRYEQYF. The CDR3 bases are TGCAGCGTCGTCGGGGACCCCCGCAGATACGAGCAGTACTTC.

This chain joins TRBV4-3 and TRBJ2-7; 9 bases map to TRBD2. Germline-derived CDR1 and CDR2 are LGHNA and YSLEER. This CDR3 is built from 14 residues. Trimming at V came to 2 bases and at J to 10 bases, leaving 9 bases not matched to a gene. The CDR3 reads CASSQSGGREIQYF. For the CDR3, the DNA is TGCGCCAGCAGCCAAAGCGGGGGGCGGGAGATCCAGTACTTC.

The chain carries TRBV11-2 and TRBJ1-2; no reliable D call. Trimming pared 1 base from V and 8 bases from J, leaving 8 bases between. Per germline, CDR1 SGHAT and CDR2 FQNNGV. This CDR3 has 12 residues. CDR3 DNA sequence: TGTGCCAGCAGCTTAGTGCTGGGCGGCTACACCTTC. Encoded protein: CASSLVLGGYTF.

By proportion, this clonotype is medium-sized (0.01 to 0.1%). The V gene is TRBV24-1, the J gene TRBJ1-1; the D is unclear. The V gene's germline CDR1 is KGHDR and CDR2 SFDVKD. The V and J ends lost 0 bases and 11 bases respectively, with 9 bases between them. This CDR3 comprises 12 residues. The CDR3 sequence: CATSDLKGVAFF. The CDR3 DNA is TGTGCCACCAGTGATTTGAAGGGAGTGGCTTTCTTT.

A note on this clonotype: A much larger clone differs by one base, so this may be a read error. This chain uses TRBV12-5 with TRBJ2-7; no reliable D call. The CDR3 is made up of 14 amino acids. Germline CDR1 LGHNT, CDR2 FRNRAP. The CDR3 bases are TGTGCTAGTGGTTTGGGATCGGTTTCCTACGAGCAGTGCTTC. Translation: CASGLGSVSYEQCF. Using reference TRBV12-5 and TRBJ2-7 for the parts outside the CDR3, the full variable domain is DARVTQTPRHKVTEMGQEVTMRCQPILGHNTVFWYRQTMMQGLELLAYFRNRAPLDDSGMPKDRFSAEMPDATLATLKIQPSEPRDSAVYFCASGLGSVSYEQCFGPGTRLTVT.

The chain recombines TRBV5-1 with TRBJ1-1; D is unclear. The germline CDR1 and CDR2 sequences are SGHRS and YFSETQ. V dropped 1 base and J dropped 0 bases, with 10 bases sitting between them. The CDR3 contains 15 residues. CDR3 coding DNA: TGCGCCAGCAGCTTGCCGGTTGACATGAACACTGAAGCTTTCTTT. It specifies CASSLPVDMNTEAFF.

Many counts were recorded for this clonotype. V gene TRBV5-1 combines with J gene TRBJ1-1; 8 bases align to TRBD1. The CDR3 runs to 16 residues. The V and J ends lost 3 bases and 0 bases, in that order; junction bases with no gene match: 7. The germline CDR1 and CDR2 sequences are SGHRS and YFSETQ. CDR3 DNA: TGCGCCAGCAGCTCAGCACAGGGGGGTTTGAACACTGAAGCTTTCTTT. Translating gives CASSSAQGGLNTEAFF.

The V call is TRBV29-1, the J call TRBJ1-2, with D possibly TRBD1 on 5 matching bases. The CDR3 is 12 amino acids. Trimming pared 2 bases from V and 7 bases from J, leaving 11 bases between. CDR1 and CDR2 (germline): SQVTM, ANQGSEA. The CDR3 nucleotides read TGCAGCGTTGAACGATCGGGGCCTGGCTACACCTTC. It is translated as CSVERSGPGYTF.

This clonotype was counted between two and nine times. The chain is built from TRBV20-1 and TRBJ1-3, with D tentatively TRBD1 (6 bases). There are 14 residues in the CDR3. Germline CDR1 and CDR2: DFQATT and SNEGSKA (reference sequence). Trimming took off 3 bases at V and 3 bases at J, with 12 bases between the two ends. The CDR3 sequence is CSASGQGSGNTIYF. CDR3 nucleotide sequence: TGCAGTGCTAGTGGCCAGGGGAGTGGAAACACCATATATTTT.